The source of this T cell receptor (beta chain) is a study of cytomegalovirus exposure and HLA in healthy donors. The PCR was carried out with 60 Vbeta primers and 13 Jbeta primers. Libraries were prepared by immunoSEQ multiplex PCR; TCRdb keeps only in-frame clonotypes and omits some of them. The sample carries around 200,000 clones, about three quarters recorded once. Study observations and caveats: Upon later analysis, HLA-associated TCR beta chains proved more clonally expanded than other, equally common chains. A likely sequencing artifact accounted for one observed cluster of highly shared sequence variants.

Worth noting for this clone: What it binds is unknown.

The CDR3 extends over 15 amino acids. Per germline, CDR1 LNHDA and CDR2 SQIVND (reference sequence). V was trimmed by 4 bases and J by 1 base, leaving 12 bases between them. The sample was PBMCs. The chain has TRBV19 and TRBJ2-3, with D possibly TRBD2 on 5 matching bases. This receptor was taken from an older woman in good health and CMV-seropositive. CDR3 region: CASSKEAARTDTQYF. The CDR3 region has the DNA TGTGCCAGTAGTAAGGAGGCGGCACGCACAGATACGCAGTATTTT.